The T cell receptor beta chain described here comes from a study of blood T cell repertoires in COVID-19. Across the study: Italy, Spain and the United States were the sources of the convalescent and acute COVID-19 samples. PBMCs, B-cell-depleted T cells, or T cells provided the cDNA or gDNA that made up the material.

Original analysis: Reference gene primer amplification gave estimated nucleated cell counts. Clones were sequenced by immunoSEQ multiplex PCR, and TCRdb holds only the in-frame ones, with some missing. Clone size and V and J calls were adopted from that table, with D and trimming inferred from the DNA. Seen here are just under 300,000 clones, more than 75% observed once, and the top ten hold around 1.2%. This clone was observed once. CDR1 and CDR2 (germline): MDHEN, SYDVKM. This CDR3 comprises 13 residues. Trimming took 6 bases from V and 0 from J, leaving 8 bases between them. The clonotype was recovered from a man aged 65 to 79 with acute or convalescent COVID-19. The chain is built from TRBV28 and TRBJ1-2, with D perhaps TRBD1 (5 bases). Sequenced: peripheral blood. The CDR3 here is CASSKTANYGYTF. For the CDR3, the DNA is TGTGCCAGCAGCAAGACAGCTAACTATGGCTACACCTTC.